Reported below is one T cell receptor (beta chain). How the authors handled the data: Reference gene primer amplification in the assay estimated nucleated cell counts. Generated by immunoSEQ multiplex PCR, the TCRdb table keeps only in-frame clones and is missing some. V and J calls plus clone size are reproduced from that table; the DNA served to infer D and trimming. The table has about 400,000 clones, roughly nine tenths seen once; the top ten hold over 1.5%. The source of the sample is a study of blood T cell repertoires in COVID-19. The length of the CDR3 is 14 residues. CDR1 and CDR2 from the germline V gene are SGHDT and YYEEEE. Trimming took off 2 bases at V and 1 base at J, with 8 bases between the two ends.

The sample was PBMCs or T cells enriched from blood (not recorded which). The chain is built from TRBV5-6 and TRBJ2-3; maybe TRBD1 (5 bases). The TCR originated in a young woman with acute COVID-19. CDR3 sequence: CASSFVRGTDTQYF. CDR3 nucleotide sequence: TGTGCCAGCAGCTTCGTCAGGGGCACAGATACGCAGTATTTT.